These 15 T cell receptor beta chains were sequenced from one sample in a study of blood T cell repertoires in COVID-19. Profiled with immunoSEQ multiplex PCR; TCRdb holds only in-frame clones, not every one. Among nearly 350,000 clones listed, over 75% were seen once. The sequenced sample consisted of PBMCs or T cells enriched from blood (not recorded which). These receptors all stem from a woman aged 30 to 39 who had recovered from COVID-19.

The chain carries TRBV2 and TRBJ2-7; TRBD1 agrees at 12 bases. V shed 6 bases and J 3 bases; nucleotides not matched to a gene: 6. The CDR3 has 15 residues. The V gene's germline CDR1 is SNHLY and CDR2 FYNNEI. CDR3 protein: CASRAGTGGFYEQYF. In DNA, the CDR3 is TGTGCCAGCAGGGCCGGGACAGGGGGCTTCTACGAGCAGTACTTC.

The chain employs TRBV15 and TRBJ2-7, with a tentative D call TRBD2 (5 bases). From germline, CDR1 is LNHNV and CDR2 YYDKDF (reference sequence). The germline V and J ends were trimmed by 0 bases and 0 bases, with 9 bases remaining between them. This CDR3 spans 15 amino acids. The DNA for the CDR3 is TGTGCCACCAGCAGAGACGGGGTGTCCTCCTACGAGCAGTACTTC. This codes for CATSRDGVSSYEQYF. Full variable domain (rest looked up from reference TRBV15 and TRBJ2-7): DAMVIQNPRYQVTQFGKPVTLSCSQTLNHNVMYWYQQKSSQAPKLLFHYYDKDFNNEADTPDNFQSRRPNTSFCFLDIRSPGLGDTAMYLCATSRDGVSSYEQYFGPGTRLTVT.

The CDR3 DNA reads as TGTGCCAGTAGTTTTCCGGACAGGGGATCTGGCTACACCTTC. Translation gives CASSFPDRGSGYTF. The chain joins TRBV19 to TRBJ1-2; 9 bases agree with TRBD1. This CDR3 has 14 amino acids. The germline gives CDR1 LNHDA, CDR2 SQIVND (reference sequence). Unmatched junction bases numbered 8, after V lost 5 bases and J lost 7 bases.

This chain joins TRBV27 and TRBJ2-1; 9 bases match TRBD2. The CDR3 extends over 15 amino acids. The V gene end was trimmed by 6 bases and the J gene end by 4 bases; junction bases not matched to a gene: 7. Germline V gene data show CDR1 as MNHEY and CDR2 as SMNVEV (reference sequence). The CDR3 bases are TGTGCCAGCAGCCCTCCGCGGGGGGGTTACAATGAGCAGTTCTTC. This codes for CASSPPRGGYNEQFF.

The V and J genes are TRBV7-2 and TRBJ2-3; D not certain. V was cut by 3 bases and J by 5 bases, with 12 bases left in between. The germline gives CDR1 SGHTA, CDR2 FQGNSA. The length of the CDR3 is 14 residues. The DNA of the CDR3 is TGTGCCAGCAGCTTTCAGACATCAGGAGATACGCAGTATTTT. It codes for CASSFQTSGDTQYF.

The chain combines TRBV18 with TRBJ2-1; a possible D gene is TRBD1 (6 bases). Germline CDR1 reads KGHSH; CDR2 reads LQKENI. This CDR3 has 14 residues. V was trimmed by 4 bases and J by 4 bases, leaving 11 bases between them. Here the CDR3 DNA reads TGTGCCAGCTCACTCTCAGGGGCGTACAATGAGCAGTTCTTC. The encoded protein is CASSLSGAYNEQFF.

This chain links TRBV5-1 with TRBJ2-1; D not certain. V lost 0 bases to trimming and J lost 5 bases, with 9 bases between them. Germline V gives CDR1 SGHRS, CDR2 YFSETQ. The length of the CDR3 is 14 residues. Here the CDR3 DNA reads TGCGCCAGCAGCTTGGCGAGTGCCAACAATGAGCAGTTCTTC. The encoded protein is CASSLASANNEQFF.

The J gene is TRBJ2-7, the V gene TRBV7-2; the match to TRBD2 covers 10 bases. V was clipped by 3 bases and J by 5 bases; unmatched bases: 19. Looked up from germline, CDR1 is SGHTA and CDR2 is FQGNSA. The CDR3 extends over 19 amino acids. This CDR3 reads CASSFGLAGAFSSSNEQYF. The DNA of the CDR3 is TGTGCCAGCAGCTTTGGGCTAGCGGGGGCCTTCTCGTCTTCCAACGAGCAGTACTTC.

The chain is built from TRBV19 and TRBJ1-5; no clear D gene. The germline V and J ends were trimmed by 7 bases and 4 bases, with 17 bases remaining between them. The V gene's germline CDR1 is LNHDA and CDR2 SQIVND (reference sequence). This CDR3 comprises 15 residues. The CDR3 protein is CASILGGSMNQPQHF. CDR3 DNA sequence: TGTGCCAGTATATTAGGAGGGTCGATGAATCAGCCCCAGCATTTT. The variable domain in full, completed from reference TRBV19 and TRBJ1-5, reads DGGITQSPKYLFRKEGQNVTLSCEQNLNHDAMYWYRQDPGQGLRLIYYSQIVNDFQKGDIAEGYSVSREKKESFPLTVTSAQKNPTAFYLCASILGGSMNQPQHFGDGTRLSIL.

The chain has TRBV24-1 and TRBJ1-5; no clear D. This CDR3 has 13 residues. CDR1 is KGHDR, CDR2 SFDVKD, per germline. Trimming removed 7 bases from V and 2 bases from J, with 8 bases in between. The CDR3 DNA reads as TGTGCCACCAGGGCCCGGGGCAATCAGCCCCAGCATTTT. This sequence encodes CATRARGNQPQHF.

This sequence joins TRBV5-1 and TRBJ2-1; tentatively, D is TRBD1 (5 bases). Trimming stripped 2 bases from V and 3 bases from J, with 15 bases between. In germline, CDR1 is SGHRS, CDR2 YFSETQ. This CDR3 region has 16 residues. This CDR3 is CASSFSIRGGYNEQFF. DNA for the CDR3: TGCGCCAGCAGCTTTAGTATAAGGGGCGGCTACAATGAGCAGTTCTTC.

V is TRBV5-6 and J is TRBJ1-5; TRBD1 matches at 9 bases. Germline V CDR1 and CDR2: SGHDT, YYEEEE. This CDR3 spans 14 amino acids. V trimming: 4 bases; J trimming: 4 bases; junction bases outside the gene matches: 3. In nucleotides, the CDR3 is TGTGCCAGCAGCCGGACAGGGGAGAATCAGCCCCAGCATTTT. It is translated as CASSRTGENQPQHF.

The chain recombines TRBV13 with TRBJ1-5; D is unclear. The CDR3 sequence is 12 residues long. The V gene lost 5 bases and the J gene lost 9 bases, with 11 bases spanning the gap. CDR1 is PRHDT and CDR2 is FYEKMQ in the germline V gene (reference sequence). The CDR3 nucleotides read TGTGCCAGCAGCGCGGGTAGAAGGCCCCAGCATTTT. This codes for CASSAGRRPQHF.

The chain links TRBV4-2 to TRBJ2-7; the match to TRBD1 covers 10 bases. The CDR3 length is 17 residues. Germline lookup yields CDR1 LGHNA and CDR2 YNFKEQ. Germline trimming cut 1 base from V and 2 bases from J; bases unmatched to any gene: 8. The CDR3 loop is CASSQGVPGQGPYEQYF. CDR3 sequence (DNA): TGTGCCAGCAGCCAAGGGGTACCGGGACAGGGGCCCTACGAGCAGTACTTC.

The V gene is TRBV5-6, the J gene TRBJ2-5; D is perhaps TRBD1 (6 bases). Looked up from germline, CDR1 is SGHDT and CDR2 is YYEEEE. CDR3 length: 14 amino acids. V was shortened by 0 bases and J by 5 bases, with 11 bases between the two germline ends. CDR3 nucleotides: TGTGCCAGCAGCTTGGGGGGGCGGCCTGAGACCCAGTACTTC. It translates to CASSLGGRPETQYF.